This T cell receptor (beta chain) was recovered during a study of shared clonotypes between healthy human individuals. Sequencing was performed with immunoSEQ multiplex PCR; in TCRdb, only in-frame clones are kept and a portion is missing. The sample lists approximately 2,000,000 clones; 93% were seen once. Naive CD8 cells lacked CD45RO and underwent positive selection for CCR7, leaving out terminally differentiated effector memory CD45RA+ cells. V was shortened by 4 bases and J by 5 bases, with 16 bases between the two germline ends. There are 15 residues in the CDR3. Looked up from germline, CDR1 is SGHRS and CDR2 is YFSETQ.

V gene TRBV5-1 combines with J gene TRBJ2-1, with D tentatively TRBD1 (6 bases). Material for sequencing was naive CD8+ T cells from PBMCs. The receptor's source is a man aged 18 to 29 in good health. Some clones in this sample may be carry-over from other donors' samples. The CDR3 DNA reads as TGCGCCAGCAGCCATTTAACAGGGTTAGACAATGAGCAGTTCTTC. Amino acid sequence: CASSHLTGLDNEQFF.